This T cell receptor (beta chain) was captured in a study of blood T cell repertoires in COVID-19. On the study more broadly: Donors in the United States, Italy and Spain gave samples during acute or convalescent COVID-19. The cDNA or gDNA used as material had been derived from T cells, B-cell-depleted T cells, or PBMCs.

Germline V CDR1 and CDR2: MNHEY, SVGAGI. V lost 6 bases to trimming and J lost 11 bases, with 20 bases between them. There are 13 residues in the CDR3. Per the study methods: From reference gene primer amplification, estimates of nucleated cell counts were derived. Clones were read by immunoSEQ multiplex PCR, and TCRdb kept only the in-frame ones, dropping some. V and J calls and clone size are given by that table; D and trimming were obtained from the DNA. The sample has roughly 300,000 clones, roughly 85% seen once. Sequences were obtained from peripheral blood. The chain joins TRBV6-5 to TRBJ2-7, with D perhaps TRBD1 (6 bases). The receptor was derived from a woman between 45 and 65 years old who had recovered from COVID-19. The CDR3 reads CASRGGQPSRKYF. CDR3 bases: TGTGCCAGCAGGGGCGGACAGCCCTCTAGAAAGTACTTC.